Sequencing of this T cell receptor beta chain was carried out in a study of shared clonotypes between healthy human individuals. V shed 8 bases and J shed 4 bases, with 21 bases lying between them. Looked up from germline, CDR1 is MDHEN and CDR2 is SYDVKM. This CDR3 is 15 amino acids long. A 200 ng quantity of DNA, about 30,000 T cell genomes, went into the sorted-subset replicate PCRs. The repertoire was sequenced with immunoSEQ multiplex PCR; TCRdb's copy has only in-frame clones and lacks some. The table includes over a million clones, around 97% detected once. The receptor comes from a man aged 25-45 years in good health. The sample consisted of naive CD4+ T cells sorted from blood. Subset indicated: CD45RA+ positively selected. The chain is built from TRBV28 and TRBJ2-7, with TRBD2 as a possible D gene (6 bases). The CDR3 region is CASQTPRGAGYEQYF. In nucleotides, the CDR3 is TGTGCCAGCCAGACCCCACGGGGCGCGGGATACGAGCAGTACTTC.